The present entry profiles one T cell receptor (beta chain) with its context. V gave up 3 bases and J gave up 1 base, with 12 bases separating them. Per germline, CDR1 SQVTM and CDR2 ANQGSEA. This CDR3 has 14 residues. Profiling relied on immunoSEQ multiplex PCR, and the TCRdb table lists in-frame clones only, not all of them. The sample consists of around 16,000 clones, 75% to 85% of them appearing once. The source of the sample is a study of blood T cell repertoires in COVID-19. The sample comprised peripheral blood. This TCR came from a man older than 75 with active or convalescent COVID-19. The gene calls are TRBV29-1 and TRBJ1-1; no reliable D call. In DNA, the CDR3 is TGCAGCGTTGAGATGTGGCGGAAGAACACTGAAGCTTTCTTT. Its protein product is CSVEMWRKNTEAFF.